This is a list of T cell receptor beta chains from one sample in a study of regulatory T cells in long-lasting Graves disease. Each CDR3 protein is one row after TCRdb ran MiXCR on the multiplex PCR reads. The profile shows a few hundred thousand distinct CDR3 sequences, 23% of them singletons. The starting material was peripheral blood mononuclear cells (PBMCs), obtained when the disease was refractory, from a patient treated with antithyroid drugs. The receptor set was obtained from a female donor with Graves disease. Each CDR3 is given with its conserved first and last residue. The D gene is left open where the match is weak. Clone size is not always given. Where it is, it says once, few, many or a class for expanded clones.

clone_size,j_call,v_call,d_call,cdr3_aa,cdr3_nt
NA,TRBJ2-2,TRBV11-2,NA,CASSLVLQNTGELFF,TGTGCCAGCAGCTTAGTCCTCCAGAACACCGGGGAGCTGTTTTTT
few,TRBJ2-5,TRBV12-3/TRBV12-4,TRBD2,CASSPIIAGETQYF,TGTGCCAGCAGCCCCATAATAGCGGGGGAGACCCAGTACTTC
many,TRBJ2-7,TRBV2,TRBD2,CASSEGSSGRSEQYF,TGTGCCAGCAGTGAGGGGTCTAGCGGGAGGAGTGAGCAGTACTTC
NA,TRBJ2-2,TRBV28,NA,CASSLRRFHTGELFF,TGTGCCAGCAGTTTAAGAAGGTTTCACACCGGGGAGCTGTTTTTT
many,TRBJ2-2,TRBV27,NA,CASSLRENTGELFF,TGTGCCAGCAGTTTGCGGGAGAACACCGGGGAGCTGTTTTTT
NA,TRBJ2-7,TRBV9,NA,CASSVSLGASYEQYF,TGTGCCAGCAGCGTAAGTTTAGGGGCCTCCTACGAGCAGTACTTC
few,TRBJ2-7,TRBV7-2,NA,CASSLALVATYEQYF,TGTGCCAGCAGCTTAGCTCTGGTAGCGACCTACGAGCAGTACTTC
NA,TRBJ2-7,TRBV27,TRBD1,CASSAAGQGSYEQYF,TGTGCCAGCAGCGCCGCGGGACAGGGCTCCTACGAGCAGTACTTC
many,TRBJ2-5,TRBV11-2,NA,CASSLDRETQYF,TGTGCCAGCAGCTTAGATCGAGAGACCCAGTACTTC
few,TRBJ2-1,TRBV6-1,TRBD2,CASSPLAGVNEQFF,TGTGCCAGCAGCCCCCTAGCGGGAGTCAATGAGCAGTTCTTC
few,TRBJ1-2,TRBV19,TRBD1,CASSIYGTANYGYTF,TGTGCCAGTAGTATATACGGGACAGCTAACTATGGCTACACCTTC
NA,TRBJ2-3,TRBV11-1,NA,CASSSRPDGIDTQYF,TGTGCCAGCAGCTCACGACCGGACGGAATAGATACGCAGTATTTT
NA,TRBJ2-7,TRBV7-6,NA,CASSWLLGTGEQYF,TGTGCCAGCAGCTGGCTTCTGGGGACCGGCGAGCAGTACTTC